The sequence of this T cell receptor (beta chain) was determined in a study of shared clonotypes between healthy human individuals. Overall study results and limits: Non-shared clonotypes had lower generation probabilities than clonotypes shared by all four sorted-subset donors.

Worth noting for this clone: As yet, its antigen is unknown.

With 5 bases clipped from V and 3 bases from J, the junction kept 4 bases outside the gene matches. Germline V gene sequence: CDR1 SGHNT, CDR2 YENEEA. The CDR3 contains 14 residues. Profiled with immunoSEQ multiplex PCR; TCRdb holds only in-frame clones, not every one. Here the sample spans 600,000 to 750,000 clones, 55% to 75% being singletons. The gene calls are TRBV11-3 and TRBJ2-1; 7 nucleotides align to TRBD2. What was sequenced was memory CD4+ T cells sorted from blood. As for subset: CD45RA-negative fraction. The TCR was taken from a young woman in good health. DNA of the CDR3: TGTGCCAGCAGCATAGCGGGTAGCTACAATGAGCAGTTCTTC. Encoded protein: CASSIAGSYNEQFF.